Listed below are T cell receptor beta chains from one sample, sequenced in a study of cytomegalovirus exposure and HLA in healthy donors. The method was immunoSEQ multiplex PCR; TCRdb's version includes in-frame clones alone and lacks a portion of them. The table records approximately 280,000 clones, roughly 89% of them present only once. Sequenced material: PBMCs. Receptors originate from a woman between 18 and 29 years old in good health and CMV-seronegative. The CDR3 runs from the conserved cysteine through the conserved F or W. Fields, in order: D gene, V gene, CDR3 protein. A D gene is named only where the DNA matches it firmly.

>-|TRBV19
CASRDTRTREPQHF
>-|TRBV6-1
CASSEWDTYEQYF
>TRBD1|TRBV5-8
CASSGDRNQPQHF
>TRBD2|TRBV5-4
CASSSSLSTSASTYEQYF
>TRBD1|TRBV2
CASRGTGKGETQYF
>TRBD1|TRBV5-8
CASNRRDRYTGELFF
>-|TRBV5-6
CASSPKRAGGKEKLFF
>-|TRBV9
CASNPGDTDTQYF
>-|TRBV6-5
CASNIQGNTIYF
>-|TRBV2
CASTPLRGELFF
>TRBD1|TRBV18
CASSPGQADAGPQHF
>TRBD1|TRBV19
CASSITGTGTYNEQFF
>TRBD1|TRBV6-4
CASSETGGSTDTQYF
>-|TRBV6-1
CASSEGGVNSPLHF
>TRBD1|TRBV11-2
CASSPRRTGSDTQYF
>-|TRBV5-4
CASSNPQGNSPLHF
>-|TRBV18
CASQGMNYEQYF
>-|TRBV27
CASSFLGGRENNGYYGYTF
>-|TRBV7-9
CASSLTGGRREKLFF
>TRBD1|TRBV5-1
CASSLRQGPLNTEAFF
>-|TRBV19
CASVPGRSYNSPLHF
>-|TRBV18
CASSPMGHKNYGYTF
>TRBD1|TRBV6-1
CASNDRGNYGYTF
>TRBD1|TRBV7-9
CASSFTVYRGYNSPLHF
>TRBD1|TRBV30
CAWVGGHGAGPDHGYTF
>-|TRBV19
CASSTPSEGTDTQYF
>TRBD1|TRBV29-1
CRDRGRNGYTF
>TRBD1|TRBV19
CASSRRTGLDSPLHF
>TRBD1|TRBV25-1
CASSEPGQGLFTF
>TRBD2|TRBV5-1
CASSIRAGGPTTGELFF
>-|TRBV5-1
CASSEAAPEKLFF
>-|TRBV5-6
CASSLGQLVGGQYF
>-|TRBV15
CATSRGLESGAFF
>-|TRBV5-6
CASSPLLSGNTIYF
>TRBD2|TRBV15
CATSRDTSSGGNEQFF
>TRBD1|TRBV7-8
CASSPNRDRAGGYTF
>-|TRBV6-5
CASSYGAGYEQYF
>-|TRBV6-1
CASSVGPERGNGANVLTF
>TRBD1|TRBV4-1
CASSQGDGTGGRETQYF
>-|TRBV15
CATSRDPGVANYGYTF
>-|TRBV2
CASSYGHQNIQYF
>-|TRBV9
CASSVKQESLQGSGYTF
>-|TRBV5-6
CASSLREQYF
>-|TRBV11-2
CASSLLTYEQYF
>-|TRBV10-3
CAISESKGGSTEAFF
>-|TRBV5-6
CASSLGPGNYGYTF
>-|TRBV14
CASSQGRGQFF
>-|TRBV27
CASSLSGYNQPQHF
>TRBD2|TRBV5-4
CASSFPGSGGGETQYF
>-|TRBV10-2
CASSESKGYLTEAFF
>-|TRBV7-9
CASSPQGNTGELFF
>TRBD1|TRBV7-7
CASSSNARDRDQPTYGYTF
>-|TRBV30
CAWSETLSSGLDSEAFF
>-|TRBV9
CASSSGGRTEAFF
>-|TRBV2
CASSPQTDTQYF
>TRBD2|TRBV6-6
CASSYSSGGPYTQYF
>-|TRBV6-6
CASSGQLNTEAFF
>TRBD2|TRBV18
CASSPPLGTSEIAKNIQYF
>-|TRBV19
CASGYSGTVNQPQHF
>TRBD1|TRBV4-1
CASSQAKATRGFGNTIYF